A selection of T cell receptor beta chains follows, all from one sample in a study of blood T cells in healthy people across ages. TCRdb re-called the 5' RACE reads through MiXCR, storing one row per CDR3 protein. The top ten clones hold more than 7.5% of a sample with approximately 760,000 distinct CDR3 sequences, roughly 25% of them seen once. The same data also contributed to another study, on T cells of mothers and their children.

Sequenced sample: blood. The receptors derive from a boy between 10 and 17 years old in good health. The conserved cysteine and the conserved F or W are not part of the CDR3 here. Size is omitted from some rows. Given values are once, few, many or a class for expanded clones.

NA | TRBV3-1 | ASSQGQGTEFGEQY
NA | TRBV12-3/TRBV12-4 | ASSPELSEQF
NA | TRBV2 | ASSDNRAHEQF
few | TRBV7-9 | ASSPRNEQF
NA | TRBV20-1 | SARDSRGGLTGELF
NA | TRBV25-1 | ASSDRVGRPSTEAF
few | TRBV7-3 | ASSLTARSSYNEQF
NA | TRBV7-8 | ASSLGSPSGANVLT
few | TRBV11-2 | ASSSPRDRDNEKLF
NA | TRBV29-1 | SARDGTSGYNEQF
few | TRBV7-2 | ASILFAGPSYNEQF
few | TRBV7-2 | ASSLGAGPYGYT